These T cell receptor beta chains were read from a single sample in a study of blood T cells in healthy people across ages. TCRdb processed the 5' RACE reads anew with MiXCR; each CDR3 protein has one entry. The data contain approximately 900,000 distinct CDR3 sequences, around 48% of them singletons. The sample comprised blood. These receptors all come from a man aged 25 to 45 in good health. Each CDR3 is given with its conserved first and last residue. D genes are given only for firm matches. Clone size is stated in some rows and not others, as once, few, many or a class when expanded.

CASSPHPGTGNWDGYTF	TGCGCCAGCAGCCCCCATCCGGGGACAGGGAATTGGGATGGCTACACCTTC	TRBD1	TRBJ1-2	TRBV4-1	few
CATSGGVNQPQHF	TGTGCCACCAGCGGGGGGGTCAATCAGCCCCAGCATTTT	.	TRBJ1-5	TRBV15	.
CASRLRLTDRGFYEQYF	TGTGCCAGCAGGCTACGCTTGACGGACAGGGGCTTCTACGAGCAGTACTTC	TRBD1	TRBJ2-7	TRBV2	.
CASSPSPTDYSNQPQHF	TGTGCCAGCAGTCCGTCGCCGACAGATTATAGCAATCAGCCCCAGCATTTT	.	TRBJ1-5	TRBV27	.
CASSQEAGSSYEQYF	TGTGCCAGCAGCCAAGAAGCAGGAAGCTCCTACGAGCAGTACTTC	.	TRBJ2-7	TRBV3-1	.
CASSQDRGSLYYEQYF	TGCGCCAGCAGCCAAGATAGGGGGTCCCTTTACTACGAGCAGTACTTC	.	TRBJ2-7	TRBV4-1	.
CASSQDVGADEQFF	TGTGCCAGCAGCCAAGATGTAGGGGCAGATGAGCAGTTCTTC	.	TRBJ2-1	TRBV4-2	few
CASSQSTGGFQPQHF	TGTGCCAGCAGCCAGAGTACAGGGGGCTTTCAGCCCCAGCATTTT	TRBD1	TRBJ1-5	TRBV4-2	few
CASSQQGTHTEAFF	TGTGCCAGCAGCCAACAGGGCACCCACACTGAAGCTTTCTTT	.	TRBJ1-1	TRBV7-9	.
CASSLATGNNPYGYTF	TGCGCCAGCAGCTTGGCCACAGGCAACAATCCCTATGGCTACACCTTC	.	TRBJ1-2	TRBV5-1	.
CASRWTATGELFF	TGTGCCAGCAGATGGACAGCAACCGGGGAGCTGTTTTTT	.	TRBJ2-2	TRBV27	once
CASSPTMGQETRYF	TGCGCCAGCAGCCCCACGATGGGCCAAGAGACCCGGTACTTC	.	TRBJ2-5	TRBV5-1	.
CASSLLRFGRPREGNQPQHF	TGTGCCAGCAGCTTATTAAGGTTCGGCAGACCTAGAGAAGGCAATCAGCCCCAGCATTTT	.	TRBJ1-5	TRBV7-8	.
CATSAPDKSLYPNNEQFF	TGTGCCACCTCGGCGCCAGATAAATCTCTATATCCTAACAATGAGCAGTTCTTC	.	TRBJ2-1	TRBV10-3	.
CASSPEGDSPLHF	TGTGCCAGCAGCCCAGAGGGGGATTCACCCCTCCACTTT	.	TRBJ1-6	TRBV7-3	.
CASSTSRGRTDTQYF	TGTGCCAGCAGTACTAGCAGAGGGAGGACAGATACGCAGTATTTT	.	TRBJ2-3	TRBV6-5	.
CAWSVGWDRANQPQHF	TGTGCCTGGAGTGTAGGCTGGGACAGGGCCAATCAGCCCCAGCATTTT	TRBD1	TRBJ1-5	TRBV30	.
CASSLGGQSEQYF	TGTGCCAGCAGCTTGGGGGGGCAGAGCGAGCAGTACTTC	.	TRBJ2-7	TRBV5-6	few
CSAGRDTYGYTF	TGCAGTGCTGGCCGGGACACCTATGGCTACACCTTC	.	TRBJ1-2	TRBV20-1	.
CASSPVRVETQYF	TGTGCCAGCAGCCCCGTCAGGGTCGAGACCCAGTACTTC	.	TRBJ2-5	TRBV7-9	.
CASRIGTSGYEQYF	TGTGCCAGCAGAATCGGGACTAGCGGATACGAGCAGTACTTC	TRBD2	TRBJ2-7	TRBV6-5	.
CSVGATGGSSGYTF	TGCAGCGTTGGTGCAACAGGGGGCAGTTCTGGCTACACCTTC	TRBD1	TRBJ1-2	TRBV29-1	.
CASSDGELSYNEQFF	TGTGCCAGCAGTGACGGGGAGCTCTCCTACAATGAGCAGTTCTTC	.	TRBJ2-1	TRBV6-4	.
CSVKERGSTDTQYF	TGCAGCGTTAAGGAGCGGGGGAGCACAGATACGCAGTATTTT	TRBD2	TRBJ2-3	TRBV20-1	.
CASSLKRTESRPRYF	TGCGCCAGCAGCTTGAAACGGACAGAAAGTCGACCGCGGTACTTC	.	TRBJ2-7	TRBV5-1	.
CASSQGLTRGNEQFF	TGTGCCAGCAGCCAAGGTTTGACTAGGGGCAATGAGCAGTTCTTC	.	TRBJ2-1	TRBV14	few
CASSSNRGVYEQYF	TGCGCCAGCAGCAGTAACAGGGGGGTCTACGAGCAGTACTTC	TRBD1	TRBJ2-7	TRBV5-1	few
CASNDRGFANEKLFF	TGTGCCAGCAACGACAGGGGCTTTGCTAATGAAAAACTGTTTTTT	TRBD1	TRBJ1-4	TRBV2	.
CSVDARGPLDNEQFF	TGCAGCGTGGACGCGCGGGGTCCCTTGGACAATGAGCAGTTCTTC	.	TRBJ2-1	TRBV29-1	many
CASSDGEDGAYEQYF	TGTGCCAGCAGCGACGGGGAGGACGGAGCCTACGAGCAGTACTTC	.	TRBJ2-7	TRBV9	.
CASGDQRTSRIGEQFF	TGTGCCAGCGGGGACCAAAGGACTAGCAGAATAGGTGAGCAGTTCTTC	TRBD2	TRBJ2-1	TRBV6-2/TRBV6-3	.
CSARDLTGTNEQFF	TGCAGTGCTAGAGACCTAACAGGTACCAATGAGCAGTTCTTC	.	TRBJ2-1	TRBV20-1	few
CSAGKSQETQYF	TGCAGTGCGGGGAAGAGCCAAGAGACCCAGTACTTC	.	TRBJ2-5	TRBV20-1	few